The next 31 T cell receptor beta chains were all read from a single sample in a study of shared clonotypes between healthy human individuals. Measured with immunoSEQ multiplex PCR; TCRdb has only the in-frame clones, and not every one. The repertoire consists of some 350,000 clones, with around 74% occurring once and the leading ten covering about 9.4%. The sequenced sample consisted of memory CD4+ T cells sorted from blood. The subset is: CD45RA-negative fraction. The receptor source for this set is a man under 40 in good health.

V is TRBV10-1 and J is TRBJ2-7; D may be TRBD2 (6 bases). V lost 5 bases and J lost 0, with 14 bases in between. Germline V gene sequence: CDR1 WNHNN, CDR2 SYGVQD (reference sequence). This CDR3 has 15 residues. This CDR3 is CASSPRGLSSYEQYF. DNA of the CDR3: TGCGCCAGCAGTCCGCGGGGACTCAGCTCCTACGAGCAGTACTTC.

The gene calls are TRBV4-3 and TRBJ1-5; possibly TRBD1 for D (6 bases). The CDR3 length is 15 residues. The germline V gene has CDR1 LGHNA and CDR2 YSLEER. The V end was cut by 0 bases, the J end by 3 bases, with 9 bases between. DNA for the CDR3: TGCGCCAGCAGCCAAGATCGGGGGGCCAATCAGCCCCAGCATTTT. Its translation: CASSQDRGANQPQHF.

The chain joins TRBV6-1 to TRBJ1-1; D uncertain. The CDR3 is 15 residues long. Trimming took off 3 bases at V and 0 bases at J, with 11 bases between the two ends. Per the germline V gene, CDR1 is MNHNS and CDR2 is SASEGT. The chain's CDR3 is CASSDTPVVNTEAFF. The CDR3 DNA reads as TGTGCCAGCAGTGATACACCTGTTGTGAACACTGAAGCTTTCTTT.

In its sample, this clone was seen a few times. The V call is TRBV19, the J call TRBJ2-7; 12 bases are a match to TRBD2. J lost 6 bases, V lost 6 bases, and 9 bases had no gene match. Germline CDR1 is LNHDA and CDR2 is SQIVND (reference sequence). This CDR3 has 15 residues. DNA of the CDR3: TGTGCCAGTAGGGATCTAGCGGGAGGGCCTTCCGAGCAGTACTTC. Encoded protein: CASRDLAGGPSEQYF.

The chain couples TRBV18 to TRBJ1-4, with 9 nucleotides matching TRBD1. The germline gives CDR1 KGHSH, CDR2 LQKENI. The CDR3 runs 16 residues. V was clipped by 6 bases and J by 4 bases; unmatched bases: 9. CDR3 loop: CASSRRQGEYNEKLFF. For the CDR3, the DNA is TGTGCCAGCTCTCGACGACAGGGGGAATATAATGAAAAACTGTTTTTT.

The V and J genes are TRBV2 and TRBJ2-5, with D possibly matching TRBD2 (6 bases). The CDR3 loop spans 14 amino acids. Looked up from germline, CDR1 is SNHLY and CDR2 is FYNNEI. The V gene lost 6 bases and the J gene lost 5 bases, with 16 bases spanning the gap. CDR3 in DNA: TGTGCCAGCAGCTGGACTACACCTTCCGAGACCCAGTACTTC. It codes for CASSWTTPSETQYF. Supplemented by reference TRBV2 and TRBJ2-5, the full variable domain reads EPEVTQTPSHQVTQMGQEVILRCVPISNHLYFYWYRQILGQKVEFLVSFYNNEISEKSEIFDDQFSVERPDGSNFTLKIRSTKLEDSAMYFCASSWTTPSETQYFGPGTRLLVL.

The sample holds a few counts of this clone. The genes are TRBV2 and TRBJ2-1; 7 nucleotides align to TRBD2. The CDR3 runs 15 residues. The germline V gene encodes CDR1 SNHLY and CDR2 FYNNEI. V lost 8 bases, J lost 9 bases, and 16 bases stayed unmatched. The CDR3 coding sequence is TGTGCCAGCGAGTGGGGAAGCGGGAAGGCGGGTGAGCAGTTCTTC. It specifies CASEWGSGKAGEQFF.

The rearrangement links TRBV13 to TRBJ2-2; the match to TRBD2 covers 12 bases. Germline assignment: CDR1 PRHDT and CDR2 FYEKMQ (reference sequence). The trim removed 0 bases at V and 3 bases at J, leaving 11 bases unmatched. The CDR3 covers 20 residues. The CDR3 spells CASSLGLKTSGRYDTGELFF. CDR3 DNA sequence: TGTGCCAGCAGCTTAGGCCTCAAGACTAGCGGGAGATATGACACCGGGGAGCTGTTTTTT.

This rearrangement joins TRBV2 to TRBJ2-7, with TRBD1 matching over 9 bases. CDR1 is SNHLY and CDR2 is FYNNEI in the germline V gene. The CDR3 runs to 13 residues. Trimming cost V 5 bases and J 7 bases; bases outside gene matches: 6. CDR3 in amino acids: CASSIQGAREQYF. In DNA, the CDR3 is TGTGCCAGCAGTATACAGGGGGCTCGTGAGCAGTACTTC.

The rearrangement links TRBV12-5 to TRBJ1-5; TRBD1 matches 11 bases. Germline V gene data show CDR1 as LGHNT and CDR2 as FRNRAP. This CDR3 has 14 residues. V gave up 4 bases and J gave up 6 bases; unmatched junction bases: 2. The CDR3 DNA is TGTGCTAGTGGTTCGGGACAGGGGGGTCAGCCCCAGCATTTT. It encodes CASGSGQGGQPQHF.

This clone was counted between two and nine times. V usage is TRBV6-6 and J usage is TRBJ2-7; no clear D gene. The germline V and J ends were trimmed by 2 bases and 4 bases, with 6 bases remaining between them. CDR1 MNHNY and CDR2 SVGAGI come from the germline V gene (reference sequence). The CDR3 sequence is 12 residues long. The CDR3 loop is CASSYLRYEQYF. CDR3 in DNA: TGTGCCAGCAGTTACCTTCGTTACGAGCAGTACTTC.

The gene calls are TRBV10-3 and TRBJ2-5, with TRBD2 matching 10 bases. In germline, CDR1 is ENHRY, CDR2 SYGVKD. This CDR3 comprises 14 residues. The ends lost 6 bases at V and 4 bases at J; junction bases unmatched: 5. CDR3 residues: CAIRPGTSAETQYF. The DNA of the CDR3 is TGTGCCATCAGGCCCGGGACTAGCGCAGAGACCCAGTACTTC.

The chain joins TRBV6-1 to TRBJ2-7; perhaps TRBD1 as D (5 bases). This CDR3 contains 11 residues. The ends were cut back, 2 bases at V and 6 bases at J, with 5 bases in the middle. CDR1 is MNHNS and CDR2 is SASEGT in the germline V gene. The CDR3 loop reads CASSEQGEQYF. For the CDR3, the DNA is TGTGCCAGCAGTGAACAGGGCGAGCAGTACTTC.

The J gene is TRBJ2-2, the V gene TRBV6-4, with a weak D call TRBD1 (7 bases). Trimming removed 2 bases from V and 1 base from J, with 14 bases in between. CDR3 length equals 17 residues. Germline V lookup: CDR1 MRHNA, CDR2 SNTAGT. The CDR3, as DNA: TGTGCCAGCAGTGACCCACGACAGGGACTGAACACCGGGGAGCTGTTTTTT. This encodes CASSDPRQGLNTGELFF.

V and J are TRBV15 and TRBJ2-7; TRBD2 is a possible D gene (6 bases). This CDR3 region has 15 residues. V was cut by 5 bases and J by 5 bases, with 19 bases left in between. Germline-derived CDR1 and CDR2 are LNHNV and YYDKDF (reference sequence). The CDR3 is CATSGGTRGSDEQYF. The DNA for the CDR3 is TGTGCCACCAGCGGGGGGACCCGGGGGAGCGACGAGCAGTACTTC.

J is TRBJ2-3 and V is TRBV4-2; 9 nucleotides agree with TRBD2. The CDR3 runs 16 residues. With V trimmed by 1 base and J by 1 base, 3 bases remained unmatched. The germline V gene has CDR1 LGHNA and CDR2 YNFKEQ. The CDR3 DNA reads TGTGCCAGCAGCCAAGGGTCTAGCGGGGGCACAGATACGCAGTATTTT. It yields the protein CASSQGSSGGTDTQYF.

The CDR3 protein is CASRSDSPGSYNEQFF. DNA for the CDR3: TGTGCCAGTAGGTCGGACTCCCCAGGCTCCTACAATGAGCAGTTCTTC. V is TRBV19 and J is TRBJ2-1, with D perhaps TRBD2 (5 bases). From germline, CDR1 is LNHDA and CDR2 SQIVND (reference sequence). There are 16 residues in the CDR3. The ends were cut back, 6 bases at V and 0 bases at J, with 15 bases in the middle.

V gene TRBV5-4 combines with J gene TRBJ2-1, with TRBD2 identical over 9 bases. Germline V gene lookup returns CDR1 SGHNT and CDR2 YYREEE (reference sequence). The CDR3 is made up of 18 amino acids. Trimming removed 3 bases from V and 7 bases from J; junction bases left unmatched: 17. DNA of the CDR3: TGTGCCAGCAGCTCGGACTCCGATAGCGGGAGAAGAAGGAATGAGCAGTTCTTC. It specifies CASSSDSDSGRRRNEQFF.

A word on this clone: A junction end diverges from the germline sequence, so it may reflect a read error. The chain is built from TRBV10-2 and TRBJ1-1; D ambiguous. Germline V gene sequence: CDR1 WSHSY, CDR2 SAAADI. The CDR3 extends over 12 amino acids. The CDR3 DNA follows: TGCGCCAGCAGTGAGTCGGCAAGAGAAGGTTTCTTT. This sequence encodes CASSESAREGFF.

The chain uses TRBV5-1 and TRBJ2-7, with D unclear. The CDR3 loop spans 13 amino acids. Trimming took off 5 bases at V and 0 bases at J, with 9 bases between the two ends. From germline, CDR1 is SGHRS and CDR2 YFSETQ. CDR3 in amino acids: CASRDPSSYEQYF. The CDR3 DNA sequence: TGCGCCAGCAGGGATCCCAGCTCCTACGAGCAGTACTTC.

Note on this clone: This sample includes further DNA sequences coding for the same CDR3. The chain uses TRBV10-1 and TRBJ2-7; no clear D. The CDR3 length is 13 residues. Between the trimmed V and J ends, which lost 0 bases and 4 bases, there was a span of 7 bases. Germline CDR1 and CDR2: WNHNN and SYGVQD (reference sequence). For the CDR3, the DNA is TGCGCCAGCAGTGAGTCGGGCAGTTACGAGCAGTACTTC. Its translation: CASSESGSYEQYF.

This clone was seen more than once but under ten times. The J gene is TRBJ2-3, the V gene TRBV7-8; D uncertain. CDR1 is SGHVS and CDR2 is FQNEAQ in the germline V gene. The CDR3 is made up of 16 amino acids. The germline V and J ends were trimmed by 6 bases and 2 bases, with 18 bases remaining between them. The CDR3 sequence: CASSSLGYGSTDTQYF. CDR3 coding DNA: TGTGCCAGCAGTTCCCTGGGATACGGATCCACAGATACGCAGTATTTT. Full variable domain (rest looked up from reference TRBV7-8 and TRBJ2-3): GAGVSQSPRYKVAKRGQDVALRCDPISGHVSLFWYQQALGQGPEFLTYFQNEAQLDKSGLPSDRFFAERPEGSVSTLKIQRTQQEDSAVYLCASSSLGYGSTDTQYFGPGTRLTVL.

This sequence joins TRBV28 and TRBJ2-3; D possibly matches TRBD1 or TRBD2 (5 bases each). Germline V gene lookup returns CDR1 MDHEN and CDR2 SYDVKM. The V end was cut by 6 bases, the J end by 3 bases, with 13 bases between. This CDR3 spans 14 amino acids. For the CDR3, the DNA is TGTGCCAGCAGCAATTCGGGACGGACAGATACGCAGTATTTT. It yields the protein CASSNSGRTDTQYF.

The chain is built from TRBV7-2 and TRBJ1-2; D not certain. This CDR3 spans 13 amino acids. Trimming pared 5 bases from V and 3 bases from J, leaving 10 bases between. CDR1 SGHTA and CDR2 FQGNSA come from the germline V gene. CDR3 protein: CASSPVWDYGYTF. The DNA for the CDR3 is TGTGCCAGCAGCCCGGTGTGGGACTATGGCTACACCTTC.

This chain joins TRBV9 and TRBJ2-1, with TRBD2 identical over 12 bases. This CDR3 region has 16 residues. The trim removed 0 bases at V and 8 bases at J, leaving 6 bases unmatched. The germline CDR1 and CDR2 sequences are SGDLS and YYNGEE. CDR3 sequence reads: CASSVGTSGTNHEQFF. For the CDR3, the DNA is TGTGCCAGCAGCGTAGGGACTAGCGGGACGAACCATGAGCAGTTCTTC.

The CDR3 protein is CASTLTSGKIVGSYEQYF. The CDR3 region has the DNA TGTGCCAGCACCTTGACTAGCGGGAAAATAGTCGGTTCCTACGAGCAGTACTTC. The chain carries TRBV28 and TRBJ2-7; 11 nucleotides line up with TRBD2. This CDR3 is built from 18 residues. Trimming took 7 bases from V and 1 from J; bases not matched to a gene: 15. Germline CDR1 is MDHEN and CDR2 is SYDVKM.

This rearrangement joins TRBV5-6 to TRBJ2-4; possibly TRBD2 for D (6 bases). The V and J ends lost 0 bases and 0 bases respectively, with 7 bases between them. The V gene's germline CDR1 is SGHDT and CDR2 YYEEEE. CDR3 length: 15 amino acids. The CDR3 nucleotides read TGTGCCAGCAGCTTGGCGGGACTAGCCAAAAACATTCAGTACTTC. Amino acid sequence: CASSLAGLAKNIQYF.

The CDR3 protein is CASSFGWEQYF. CDR3 nucleotides: TGCGCCAGCAGCTTCGGCTGGGAGCAGTACTTC. V gene TRBV5-1 combines with J gene TRBJ2-7; unclear D gene. Germline V CDR1 and CDR2: SGHRS, YFSETQ. V lost 2 bases, J lost 7 bases, and 7 bases lay in between. CDR3 length: 11 amino acids.

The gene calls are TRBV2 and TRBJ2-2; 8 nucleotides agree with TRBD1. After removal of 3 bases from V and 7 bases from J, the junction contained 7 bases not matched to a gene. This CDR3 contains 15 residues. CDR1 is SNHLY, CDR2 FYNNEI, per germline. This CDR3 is CASSEGTGPYGELFF. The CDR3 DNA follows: TGTGCCAGCAGTGAGGGGACAGGTCCGTACGGGGAGCTGTTTTTT.

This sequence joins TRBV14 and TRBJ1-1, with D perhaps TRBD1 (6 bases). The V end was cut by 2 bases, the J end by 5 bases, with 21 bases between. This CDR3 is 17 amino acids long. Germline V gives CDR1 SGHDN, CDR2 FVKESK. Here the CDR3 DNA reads TGTGCCAGCAGCCAACTACGGGCCTGGGACACGCCGACTGAAGCTTTCTTT. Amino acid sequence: CASSQLRAWDTPTEAFF.

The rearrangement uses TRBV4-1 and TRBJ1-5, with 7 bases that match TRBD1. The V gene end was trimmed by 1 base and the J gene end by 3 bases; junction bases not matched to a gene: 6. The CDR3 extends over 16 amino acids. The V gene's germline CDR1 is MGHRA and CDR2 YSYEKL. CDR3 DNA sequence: TGCGCCAGCAGCCAAGGTGACAGGGCGGCCAATCAGCCCCAGCATTTT. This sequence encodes CASSQGDRAANQPQHF.